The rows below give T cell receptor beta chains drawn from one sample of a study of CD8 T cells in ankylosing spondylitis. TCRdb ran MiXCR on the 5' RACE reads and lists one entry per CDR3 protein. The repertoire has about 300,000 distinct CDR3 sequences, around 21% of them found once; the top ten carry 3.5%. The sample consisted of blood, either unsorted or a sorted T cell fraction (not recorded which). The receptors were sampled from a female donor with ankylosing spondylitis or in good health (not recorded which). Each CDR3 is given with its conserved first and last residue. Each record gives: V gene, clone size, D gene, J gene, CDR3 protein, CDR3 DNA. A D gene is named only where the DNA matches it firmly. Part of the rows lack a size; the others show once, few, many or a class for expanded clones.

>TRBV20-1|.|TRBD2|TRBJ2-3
CSARLTSVNTDTQYF
TGCAGTGCTAGACTAACTAGCGTAAACACAGATACGCAGTATTTT
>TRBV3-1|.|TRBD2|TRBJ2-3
CASSQETSGREDTQYF
TGTGCCAGCAGCCAAGAAACTAGCGGGAGGGAGGATACGCAGTATTTT
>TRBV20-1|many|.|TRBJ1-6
CSARWQPNSPLHF
TGCAGTGCTAGATGGCAGCCAAATTCACCCCTCCACTTT
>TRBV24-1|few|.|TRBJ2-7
CATSDDHRYEQYF
TGTGCCACCAGTGATGACCACCGCTACGAGCAGTACTTC
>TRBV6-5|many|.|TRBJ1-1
CASSYSVRRNTEAFF
TGTGCCAGCAGTTACTCCGTACGGAGGAACACTGAAGCTTTCTTT
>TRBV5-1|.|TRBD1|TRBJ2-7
CASSSTGGTGGYEQYF
TGCGCCAGCAGCTCCACCGGTGGGACAGGGGGCTACGAGCAGTACTTC
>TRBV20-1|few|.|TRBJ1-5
CSAREPGYRNQPQHF
TGCAGTGCTAGAGAGCCAGGGTACCGAAATCAGCCCCAGCATTTT
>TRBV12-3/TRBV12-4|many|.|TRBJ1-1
CASRPAGAALNTEAFF
TGTGCCAGCAGGCCTGCGGGGGCTGCCTTGAACACTGAAGCTTTCTTT
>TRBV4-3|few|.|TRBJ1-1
CASRPDGPMNTEAFF
TGCGCCAGCAGACCGGACGGACCAATGAACACTGAAGCTTTCTTT
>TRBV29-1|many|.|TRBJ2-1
CSLEVPGRPNEQFF
TGCAGCCTTGAAGTTCCGGGACGTCCGAATGAGCAGTTCTTC
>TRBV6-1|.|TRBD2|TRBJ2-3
CASVPGLASDTQYF
TGTGCCAGCGTCCCGGGACTAGCTTCAGATACGCAGTATTTT
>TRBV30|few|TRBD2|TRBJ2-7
CAWSGLAGVGPHEQYF
TGTGCCTGGAGTGGTTTAGCGGGAGTTGGTCCCCACGAGCAGTACTTC
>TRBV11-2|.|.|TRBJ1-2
CASSLGSLGYGYTF
TGTGCCAGCAGCTTGGGGTCTCTAGGCTATGGCTACACCTTC
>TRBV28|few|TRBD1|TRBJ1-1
CASSPTTGGNTEAFF
TGTGCCAGCAGTCCAACTACAGGGGGTAACACTGAAGCTTTCTTT
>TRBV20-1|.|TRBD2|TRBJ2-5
CSARIAGGPGETQYF
TGCAGTGCCCGAATAGCGGGAGGGCCGGGAGAGACCCAGTACTTC
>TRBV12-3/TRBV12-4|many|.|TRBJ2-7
CASSWVLGADEQYF
TGTGCCAGCAGTTGGGTATTGGGGGCTGACGAGCAGTACTTC
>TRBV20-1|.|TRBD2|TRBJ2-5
CSAGSGGPQETQYF
TGCAGTGCGGGTAGCGGGGGACCGCAAGAGACCCAGTACTTC
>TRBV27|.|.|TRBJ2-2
CASSSPGPNTGELFF
TGTGCCAGCAGTTCCCCGGGACCTAACACCGGGGAGCTGTTTTTT
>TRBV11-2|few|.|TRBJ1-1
CASSLASGAEAFF
TGTGCCAGCAGCTTAGCTAGCGGGGCTGAAGCTTTCTTT
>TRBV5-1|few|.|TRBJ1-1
CASSLGTVLNTEAFF
TGCGCCAGCAGCTTGGGGACGGTCCTGAACACTGAAGCTTTCTTT
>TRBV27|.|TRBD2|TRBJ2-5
CASSNKAGLVQETQYF
TGTGCCAGCAGCAACAAAGCCGGACTAGTCCAAGAGACCCAGTACTTC
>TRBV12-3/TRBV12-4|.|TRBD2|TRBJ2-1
CASSATSGRSGEQFF
TGTGCCAGCAGTGCCACTAGCGGGAGATCGGGGGAGCAGTTCTTC
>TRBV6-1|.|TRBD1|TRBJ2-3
CASRPRDRGTDTQYF
TGTGCCAGCAGACCTCGGGACAGGGGCACAGATACGCAGTATTTT
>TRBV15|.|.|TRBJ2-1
CATSREESPSYNEQFF
TGTGCCACCAGCAGAGAGGAGTCACCCTCCTACAATGAGCAGTTCTTC
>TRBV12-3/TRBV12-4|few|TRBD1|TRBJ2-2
CASIQGAGELFF
TGTGCCAGCATTCAGGGGGCCGGGGAGCTGTTTTTT
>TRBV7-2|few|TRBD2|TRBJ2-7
CASSLGGVSGTPYEQYF
TGTGCCAGCAGCTTAGGGGGGGTTAGCGGGACCCCCTACGAGCAGTACTTC
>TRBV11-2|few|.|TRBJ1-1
CASMQGRTEAFF
TGTGCCAGCATGCAGGGAAGAACTGAAGCTTTCTTT
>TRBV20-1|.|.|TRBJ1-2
CSARDSSYYGYTF
TGCAGTGCTAGAGATTCTTCCTACTACGGCTACACCTTC
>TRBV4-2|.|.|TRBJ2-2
CASSHNRVLNTGELFF
TGTGCCAGCAGCCATAACAGGGTGTTGAACACCGGGGAGCTGTTTTTT
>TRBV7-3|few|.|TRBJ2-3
CASSWGGADTQYF
TGTGCCAGCAGCTGGGGTGGGGCAGATACGCAGTATTTT
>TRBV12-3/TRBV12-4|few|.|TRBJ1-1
CASSFGSRGGEAFF
TGTGCCAGCAGTTTTGGGAGCAGGGGAGGGGAAGCTTTCTTT
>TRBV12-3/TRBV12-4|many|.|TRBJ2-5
CASSLVETQYF
TGTGCCAGCAGTTTAGTCGAGACCCAGTACTTC
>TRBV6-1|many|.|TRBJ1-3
CASSPSGKDTIYF
TGTGCCAGCAGCCCGTCGGGGAAAGACACCATATATTTT
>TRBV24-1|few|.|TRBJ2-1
CATSDLAVPSTFF
TGTGCCACCAGTGATTTGGCAGTACCTAGTACGTTCTTC
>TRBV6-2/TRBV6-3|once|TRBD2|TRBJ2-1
CATTSGYNEQFF
TGTGCCACCACTAGCGGGTACAATGAGCAGTTCTTC
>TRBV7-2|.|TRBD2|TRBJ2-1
CASSLDSSSSGSEQFF
TGTGCCAGCAGCTTAGATAGTAGCTCTAGCGGGAGTGAGCAGTTCTTC
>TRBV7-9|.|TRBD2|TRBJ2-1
CASSLVRLAGPNEQFF
TGTGCCAGCAGCTTAGTCCGACTAGCGGGGCCCAATGAGCAGTTCTTC
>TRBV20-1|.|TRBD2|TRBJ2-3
CSAIASGSSGADTQYF
TGCAGTGCTATTGCCAGCGGGAGTTCTGGCGCAGATACGCAGTATTTT
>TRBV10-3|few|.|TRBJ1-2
CAISEFSAYGYTF
TGTGCCATCAGTGAGTTCTCAGCCTATGGCTACACCTTC
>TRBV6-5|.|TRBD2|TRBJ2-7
CASSYSLWEGEQYF
TGTGCCAGCAGTTACTCGCTGTGGGAGGGCGAGCAGTACTTC
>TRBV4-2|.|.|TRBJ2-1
CASSQPTGTLNEQFF
TGTGCCAGCAGCCAACCGACAGGGACTCTTAATGAGCAGTTCTTC
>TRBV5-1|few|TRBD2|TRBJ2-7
CASSLEGTSVYEQYF
TGCGCCAGCAGCTTGGAGGGGACTAGTGTCTACGAGCAGTACTTC
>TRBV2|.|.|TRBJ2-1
CASSGRALDYNEQFF
TGTGCCAGCAGCGGTAGGGCACTAGACTACAATGAGCAGTTCTTC
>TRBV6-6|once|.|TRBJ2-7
CASSYSWSDKQYF
TGTGCCAGCAGTTACTCGTGGTCAGATAAGCAGTACTTC
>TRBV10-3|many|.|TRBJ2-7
CAIALVESRYEQYF
TGTGCCATCGCCTTGGTAGAATCTAGGTACGAGCAGTACTTC
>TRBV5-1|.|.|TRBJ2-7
CASSLGVDSSYEQYF
TGCGCCAGCAGCTTGGGTGTGGACTCCTCCTACGAGCAGTACTTC
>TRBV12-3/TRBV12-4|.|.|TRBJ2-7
CASSTFGPQDYEQYF
TGTGCCAGCAGTACCTTCGGGCCCCAAGACTACGAGCAGTACTTC
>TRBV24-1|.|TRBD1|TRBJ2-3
CATRETGGTTDTQYF
TGTGCCACCAGGGAGACAGGGGGAACCACAGATACGCAGTATTTT
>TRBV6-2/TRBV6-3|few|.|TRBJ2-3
CASSPGGSNTQYF
TGTGCCAGCAGTCCCGGGGGCTCGAATACGCAGTATTTT
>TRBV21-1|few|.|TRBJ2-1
CASSIPGPNEQFF
TGTGCCAGCAGCATCCCCGGGCCCAATGAGCAGTTCTTC
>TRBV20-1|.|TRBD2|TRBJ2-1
CSADSGRGEQFF
TGCAGTGCTGATAGCGGGAGAGGTGAGCAGTTCTTC